This T cell receptor (beta chain) appears in the sequencing data of a study of blood T cell repertoires in COVID-19. Study overall: The United States, Italy and Spain provided the acute and convalescent COVID-19 samples.

Only a few counts were recorded for this clone. Germline CDR1 is LGHDT and CDR2 is YNNKEL (reference sequence). The V gene lost 0 bases and the J gene lost 6 bases, with 12 bases spanning the gap. The CDR3 runs to 14 residues. In terms of age and location, participants ranged from roughly 18 to 89 years and lived in about 25 US areas. Grouping used clinical history reported by participants in a survey and questionnaire. Cohort 3 donors were reported recovered after two negative PCRs, clearance, or symptom resolution. Data came from immunoSEQ multiplex PCR; TCRdb stores just in-frame clones and leaves some out. The table includes just over 300,000 clones, approximately 91% detected once.

Sequenced: PBMCs or T cells enriched from blood (not recorded which). J is TRBJ2-7 and V is TRBV3-1 (or the pseudogene TRBV3-2); D remains unclear. The clonotype was recovered from a woman aged 40-49 years who had recovered from COVID-19. CDR3 bases: TGTGCCAGCAGCCAAGATTTTAGCCGTGCCGAGCAGTACTTC. It translates to CASSQDFSRAEQYF.